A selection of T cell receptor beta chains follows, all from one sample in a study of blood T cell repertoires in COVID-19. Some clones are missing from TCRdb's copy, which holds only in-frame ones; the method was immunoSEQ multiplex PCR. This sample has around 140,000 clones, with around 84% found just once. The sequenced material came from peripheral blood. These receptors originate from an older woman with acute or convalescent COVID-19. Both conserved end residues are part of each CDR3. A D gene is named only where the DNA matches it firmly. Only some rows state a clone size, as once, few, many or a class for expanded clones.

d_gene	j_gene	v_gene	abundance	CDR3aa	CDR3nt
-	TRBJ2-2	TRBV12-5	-	CASGLVLWGTGANTGELFF	TGTGCTAGTGGTTTGGTACTCTGGGGGACGGGAGCGAACACCGGGGAGCTGTTTTTT
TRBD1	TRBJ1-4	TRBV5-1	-	CASHRQGAGEKLFF	TGCGCCAGTCACAGACAGGGGGCGGGGGAAAAACTGTTTTTT
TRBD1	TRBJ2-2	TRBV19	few	CASRISGTGVAGELFF	TGTGCCAGTAGGATTTCCGGGACAGGGGTGGCCGGGGAGCTGTTTTTT
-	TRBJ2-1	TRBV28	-	CASSLWGTGPEGEQFF	TGTGCCAGCAGTTTATGGGGGACTGGGCCTGAGGGGGAGCAGTTCTTC
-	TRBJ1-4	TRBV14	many	CASSQEIGPGEKLFF	TGTGCCAGCAGCCAAGAAATAGGTCCGGGTGAAAAACTGTTTTTT
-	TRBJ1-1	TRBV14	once	CASSLVRGGFGEAFF	TGTGCCAGCAGTCTGGTGAGGGGGGGCTTTGGAGAAGCTTTCTTT
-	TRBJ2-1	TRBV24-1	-	CATSDLLANEQFF	TGTGCCACCAGTGATTTGCTAGCAAATGAGCAGTTCTTC
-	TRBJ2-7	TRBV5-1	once	CASSLSVAYEQYF	TGCGCCAGCAGCTTATCGGTTGCCTACGAGCAGTACTTC
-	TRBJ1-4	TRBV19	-	CASSMGRGLSNEKLFF	TGTGCCAGTAGTATGGGTCGAGGTCTTTCTAATGAAAAACTGTTTTTT
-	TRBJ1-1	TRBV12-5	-	CASGLGTVNTEAFF	TGTGCTAGTGGTTTGGGGACAGTGAACACTGAAGCTTTCTTT
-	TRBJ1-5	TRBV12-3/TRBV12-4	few	CASSKNQPQHF	TGTGCCAGCTCAAAAAATCAGCCCCAGCATTTT
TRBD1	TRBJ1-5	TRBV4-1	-	CASSRVWDRADQPQHF	TGCGCCAGCAGCCGAGTGTGGGACAGGGCTGATCAGCCCCAGCATTTT
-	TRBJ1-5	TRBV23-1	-	CASSQHSNQPQHF	TGCGCCAGCAGTCAACATAGCAATCAGCCCCAGCATTTT
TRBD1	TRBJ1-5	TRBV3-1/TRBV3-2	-	CASSQRDRGHQPQHF	TGTGCCAGCAGCCAACGGGACAGGGGACATCAGCCCCAGCATTTT
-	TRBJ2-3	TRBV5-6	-	CASSDEKGADTQYF	TGTGCCAGCAGCGATGAGAAGGGGGCAGATACGCAGTATTTT
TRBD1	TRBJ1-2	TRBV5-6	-	CASSLEGREGGLGYTF	TGTGCCAGCAGCTTGGAGGGCCGCGAAGGGGGCCTTGGCTACACCTTC
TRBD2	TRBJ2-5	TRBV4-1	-	CASSQGTSGGAPSSGTQYF	TGCGCCAGCAGCCAAGGGACCAGCGGGGGGGCCCCCTCCAGTGGGACCCAGTACTTC
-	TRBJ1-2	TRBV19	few	CASGWSNYGYTF	TGTGCCAGTGGGTGGAGTAACTATGGCTACACCTTC
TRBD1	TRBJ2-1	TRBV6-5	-	CASSSGDRQIF	TGTGCCAGCAGTTCCGGGGACAGGCAAATCTTC
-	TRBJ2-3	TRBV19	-	CASSTPGGGGLVTQYF	TGTGCCAGTAGTACTCCAGGTGGGGGAGGACTTGTTACGCAGTATTTT